In its sample, the clone carrying this T cell receptor (beta chain) was seen once. Its specificity is not known. The sample is drawn from a study of T-cell memory formation after mild COVID-19. Findings of the study overall: Among clones peaking at day 37 in the second wave, SARS-CoV-2 specificity remained unconfirmed. Clones shrinking between day 15 and 85 showed a balanced CD4/CD8 split, and those that grew later tilted toward CD4+. Pre-infection memory already had some responding clones, implying cross-reactive memory joined.

TCRdb re-called the 5' RACE reads with MiXCR, one entry per CDR3 protein. Found here are around 36,000 distinct CDR3 sequences, 10% to 12% of them singletons; the top ten hold over 25%. The material sequenced was PBMCs or a T cell subset sorted from them (not recorded which). This receptor was taken from a man younger than 35 who had mild COVID-19 (a few samples of this study predate the infection). Cell type and time point are not known.

This CDR3 reads CASSSGTGSAGQFF. Here the CDR3 DNA reads TGTGCCAGCAGCTCAGGGACTGGGAGTGCAGGGCAGTTCTTC. The chain links TRBV7-2 to TRBJ2-1, with a tentative D call TRBD2 (6 bases). Germline V lookup: CDR1 SGHTA, CDR2 FQGNSA. Trimming took off 4 bases at V and 12 bases at J, with 19 bases between the two ends. The CDR3 sequence is 14 residues long.